The next 22 T cell receptor beta chains were all read from a single sample in a study of blood T cells in healthy people across ages. With a J-beta primer mix and a sample-barcoded 5' primer, a second PCR ran 7 to 11 cycles. From the 5' RACE reads, TCRdb called clonotypes with MiXCR, one entry per CDR3 protein. This table has fewer than 2,000,000 distinct CDR3 sequences, around 42% appearing once. The sequenced sample consisted of blood. The source is a human donor in good health.

The chain links TRBV6-1 to TRBJ2-4, with D unclear. The J call may be wrong; the DNA end is better matched by TRBJ2-7. The germline gives CDR1 MNHNS, CDR2 SASEGT. The CDR3 sequence is 16 residues long. The CDR3: CASSESGWLPNYEQYF. The CDR3 coding sequence is TGTGCCAGCAGTGAATCTGGGTGGTTACCGAACTACGAGCAGTACTTC.

The CDR3 DNA sequence: TGCAGTGCTAGAGAGGTAGCGGGGACCGATACGCAGTATTTT. This codes for CSAREVAGTDTQYF. The V and J genes are TRBV20-1 and TRBJ2-3, with TRBD2 matching 8 bases. Germline-derived CDR1 and CDR2 are DFQATT and SNEGSKA (reference sequence). The CDR3 runs 14 residues. The J segment lost 6 bases and the V segment lost 0 bases, leaving 5 bases of the junction unmatched.

The chain has TRBV24-1 and TRBJ2-1; 8 nucleotides line up with TRBD2. V lost 4 bases, J lost 3 bases, and 4 bases stayed unmatched. The CDR3 is 15 amino acids. CDR1 and CDR2 from the germline V gene are KGHDR and SFDVKD. CDR3 DNA: TGTGCCACCAGTGACGGGGGGGGTATCTACAATGAGCAGTTCTTC. Amino acid sequence: CATSDGGGIYNEQFF.

V gene TRBV28 combines with J gene TRBJ2-3, with no clear D. This CDR3 has 13 residues. V lost 10 bases and J lost 0, with 11 bases in between. Germline values: CDR1 MDHEN, CDR2 SYDVKM. The CDR3 loop reads CATLSTSTDTQYF. The CDR3 nucleotides are TGTGCCACCCTCTCTACGAGCACAGATACGCAGTATTTT.

The chain couples TRBV28 to TRBJ1-2; TRBD1 is a possible D gene (6 bases). Germline V gene sequence: CDR1 MDHEN, CDR2 SYDVKM. This CDR3 region has 15 residues. V lost 6 bases to trimming and J lost 1 base, with 15 bases between them. For the CDR3, the DNA is TGTGCCAGCAGCGACAGGTTCAAGGGTAACTATGGCTACACCTTC. It is translated as CASSDRFKGNYGYTF.

This chain links TRBV12-3 or TRBV12-4 with TRBJ1-5; D remains ambiguous. The CDR3 is made up of 13 amino acids. Trimming cost V 2 bases and J 4 bases, with 6 bases left between them. CDR3 nucleotide sequence: TGTGCCAGCAGTTTAAAGGTTAATCAGCCCCAGCATTTT. Protein: CASSLKVNQPQHF.

This clonotype was detected only a few times. This chain uses TRBV6-1 with TRBJ2-1; D remains ambiguous. There are 13 residues in the CDR3. V was shortened by 9 bases and J by 0 bases, with 9 bases between the two germline ends. Germline V gives CDR1 MNHNS, CDR2 SASEGT. The CDR3 nucleotides read TGTGCCAGTACCTTGAGCTCCTACAATGAGCAGTTCTTC. It yields the protein CASTLSSYNEQFF.

V usage is TRBV27 and J usage is TRBJ1-1; D remains unclear. The CDR3 runs 16 residues. Trimming shortened V by 2 bases and J by 0 bases, and 13 bases separated the two germline ends. The germline V gene has CDR1 MNHEY and CDR2 SMNVEV (reference sequence). This CDR3 reads CASSLRSRYMNTEAFF. The CDR3 DNA follows: TGTGCCAGCAGTTTACGGAGCCGATACATGAACACTGAAGCTTTCTTT.

The CDR3 region is CASSNSLKQGVYQYF. The CDR3 DNA reads TGTGCCAGCAGCAATTCCCTTAAACAGGGGGTGTATCAGTACTTC. The chain employs TRBV21-1 and TRBJ2-7; the D call TRBD1 from the table was never checked on the DNA. TRBV21-1 is termed a pseudogene. This CDR3 has 15 residues.

This clonotype was found a few times. V usage is TRBV7-2 and J usage is TRBJ2-1; no firm D call. The germline CDR1 and CDR2 sequences are SGHTA and FQGNSA. Trimming cost V 5 bases and J 7 bases, with 12 bases left between them. CDR3 length: 13 residues. This chain's CDR3 is CASSTNFPNEQFF. CDR3 sequence (DNA): TGTGCCAGCAGCACAAATTTTCCGAATGAGCAGTTCTTC.

This chain joins TRBV30 and TRBJ2-1; D gene ambiguous. The CDR3 totals 11 residues. Trimming took off 2 bases at V and 6 bases at J, with 5 bases between the two ends. The germline gives CDR1 GTSNPN, CDR2 SVGIG (reference sequence). In DNA form, the CDR3 reads TGTGCCTGGAGTAAGTTCAATGAGCAGTTCTTC. Translating it yields CAWSKFNEQFF.

This clonotype is a singleton in its sample. This chain uses TRBV7-2 with TRBJ2-7; TRBD2 matches 9 bases. Trimming took 5 bases from V and 4 from J; bases not matched to a gene: 9. The germline V gene has CDR1 SGHTA and CDR2 FQGNSA. The CDR3 sequence is 15 residues long. DNA for the CDR3: TGTGCCAGCAGCCCGAGCGGGGGGCTTGATTACGAGCAGTACTTC. This translates into CASSPSGGLDYEQYF.

The chain recombines TRBV29-1 with TRBJ1-5; D is ambiguous. The CDR3 is 13 residues long. The germline V and J ends were trimmed by 7 bases and 0 bases, with 10 bases remaining between them. The V gene's germline CDR1 is SQVTM and CDR2 ANQGSEA. CDR3 in amino acids: CSAMTNSNQPQHF. The CDR3 region has the DNA TGCAGCGCCATGACGAATAGCAATCAGCCCCAGCATTTT.

This clonotype was observed a few times. In nucleotides, the CDR3 is TGCAGTGCTAGAGTCCAGGGGAACTATGGCTACACCTTC. Its translation is CSARVQGNYGYTF. The chain couples TRBV20-1 to TRBJ1-2; a weak D match, TRBD1 (6 bases). With 1 base removed from V and 2 bases from J, the gap between germline ends came to 8 bases. The germline CDR1 and CDR2 sequences are DFQATT and SNEGSKA (reference sequence). The CDR3 extends over 13 amino acids.

This clonotype was detected only a few times. This chain connects TRBV20-1 to TRBJ2-7; 12 bases are a match to TRBD2. The CDR3 extends over 14 amino acids. The germline CDR1 and CDR2 sequences are DFQATT and SNEGSKA (reference sequence). V shed 5 bases, J shed 2 bases, and the junction held 4 bases outside the gene matches. This chain's CDR3 is CSAGRTSGAYEQYF. The CDR3 DNA follows: TGCAGTGCTGGTCGGACTAGCGGGGCCTACGAGCAGTACTTC.

This clonotype was counted only a few times. The chain recombines TRBV6-2 or TRBV6-3 with TRBJ2-5, with 9 bases that match TRBD1. Germline-derived CDR1 and CDR2 are MNHEY and SVGEGT. The CDR3 is made up of 14 amino acids. V trimming: 7 bases; J trimming: 11 bases; junction bases outside the gene matches: 14. The CDR3 reads CASIRAGTGREQYF. CDR3 in DNA: TGTGCCAGCATTCGAGCCGGGACAGGGAGAGAGCAGTACTTC.

The V call is TRBV15, the J call TRBJ2-3, with TRBD1 matching over 11 bases. Looked up from germline, CDR1 is LNHNV and CDR2 is YYDKDF (reference sequence). Trimming at V came to 0 bases and at J to 3 bases, leaving 14 bases not matched to a gene. The CDR3 runs to 20 residues. This CDR3 reads CATSRDWGQGGNSFTDTQYF. The CDR3 DNA sequence: TGTGCCACCAGCAGAGATTGGGGACAGGGGGGCAATTCGTTTACAGATACGCAGTATTTT.

The rearrangement uses TRBV5-1 and TRBJ2-7, with TRBD2 matching over 7 bases. The CDR3 loop spans 14 amino acids. Trimming cost V 4 bases and J 7 bases; bases outside gene matches: 11. Germline-derived CDR1 and CDR2 are SGHRS and YFSETQ. CDR3 sequence: CASSGEGRLWEQYF. CDR3 coding DNA: TGCGCCAGCAGCGGGGAGGGGCGCCTCTGGGAGCAGTACTTC. The full variable domain, completed using reference TRBV5-1 and TRBJ2-7, is KAGVTQTPRYLIKTRGQQVTLSCSPISGHRSVSWYQQTPGQGLQFLFEYFSETQRNKGNFPGRFSGRQFSNSRSEMNVSTLELGDSALYLCASSGEGRLWEQYFGPGTRLTVT.

The chain joins TRBV29-1 to TRBJ2-3; 7 bases are shared with TRBD1. The ends lost 3 bases at V and 5 bases at J; junction bases unmatched: 11. Germline V gives CDR1 SQVTM, CDR2 ANQGSEA. The CDR3 extends over 15 amino acids. In nucleotides, the CDR3 is TGCAGCGTTGAGCCCCCGGTCGCAGGGGGAGATACGCAGTATTTT. Protein sequence: CSVEPPVAGGDTQYF.

The V call is TRBV18, the J call TRBJ1-5, with D uncertain. The CDR3 runs to 16 residues. Germline V lookup: CDR1 KGHSH, CDR2 LQKENI. With 2 bases removed from V and 3 bases from J, the gap between germline ends came to 14 bases. The CDR3: CASSPEPGDANQPQHF. The CDR3 region has the DNA TGTGCCAGCTCACCAGAACCTGGAGACGCCAATCAGCCCCAGCATTTT. Variable domain in full (rest from reference TRBV18 and TRBJ1-5): NAGVMQNPRHLVRRRGQEARLRCSPMKGHSHVYWYRQLPEEGLKFMVYLQKENIIDESGMPKERFSAEFPKEGPSILRIQQVVRGDSAAYFCASSPEPGDANQPQHFGDGTRLSIL.

The genes are TRBV12-3 or TRBV12-4 and TRBJ2-1; D gene uncertain. The CDR3 length is 16 residues. The ends were cut back, 0 bases at V and 6 bases at J, with 15 bases in the middle. DNA for the CDR3: TGTGCCAGCAGTTTAGCGCACTTTACGGCGGTCAATGAGCAGTTCTTC. Translated: CASSLAHFTAVNEQFF.

This clonotype was seen a handful of times. This chain's CDR3 is CSVEYLTASWYF. As DNA, the CDR3 is TGCAGCGTTGAATATCTCACAGCTTCGTGGTATTTT. The chain combines TRBV29-1 with TRBJ2-3; D not certain. CDR1 is SQVTM, CDR2 ANQGSEA, per germline. Trimming left V 2 bases short and J 14 bases short, with 17 bases between. CDR3 size: 12 residues.